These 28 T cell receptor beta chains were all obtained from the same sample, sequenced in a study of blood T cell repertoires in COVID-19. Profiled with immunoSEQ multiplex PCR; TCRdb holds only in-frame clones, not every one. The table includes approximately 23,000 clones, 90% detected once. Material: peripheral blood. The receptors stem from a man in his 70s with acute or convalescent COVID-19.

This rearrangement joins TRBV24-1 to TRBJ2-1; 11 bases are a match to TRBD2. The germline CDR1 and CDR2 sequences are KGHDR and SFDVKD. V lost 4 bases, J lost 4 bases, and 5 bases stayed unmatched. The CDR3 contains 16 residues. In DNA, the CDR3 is TGTGCCACCAGTGACCCTGGACTAGCGGGTTACAATGAGCAGTTCTTC. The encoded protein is CATSDPGLAGYNEQFF.

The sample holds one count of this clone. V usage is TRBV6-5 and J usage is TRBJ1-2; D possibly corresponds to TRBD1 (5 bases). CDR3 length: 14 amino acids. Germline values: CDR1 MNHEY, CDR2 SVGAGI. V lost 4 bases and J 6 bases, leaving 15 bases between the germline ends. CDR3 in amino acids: CASSSGGLGNGYTF. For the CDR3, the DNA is TGTGCCAGCAGTTCTGGGGGACTAGGGAATGGCTACACCTTC.

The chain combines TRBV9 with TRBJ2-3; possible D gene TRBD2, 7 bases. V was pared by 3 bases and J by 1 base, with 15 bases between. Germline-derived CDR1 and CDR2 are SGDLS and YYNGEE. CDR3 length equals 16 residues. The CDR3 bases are TGTGCCAGCAGCGGAGGGGGGGATGAGGGCACAGATACGCAGTATTTT. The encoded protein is CASSGGGDEGTDTQYF.

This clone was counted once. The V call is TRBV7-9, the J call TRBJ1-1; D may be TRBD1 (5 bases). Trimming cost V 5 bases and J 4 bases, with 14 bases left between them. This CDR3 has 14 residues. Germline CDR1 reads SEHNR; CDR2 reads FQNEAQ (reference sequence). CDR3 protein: CASSRHGGSTEAFF. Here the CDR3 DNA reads TGTGCCAGCAGCCGACACGGGGGTAGCACTGAAGCTTTCTTT.

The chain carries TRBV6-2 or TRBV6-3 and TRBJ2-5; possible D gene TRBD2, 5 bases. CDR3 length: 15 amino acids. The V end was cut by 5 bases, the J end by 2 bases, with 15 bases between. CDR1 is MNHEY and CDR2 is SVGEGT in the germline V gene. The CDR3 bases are TGTGCCAGCAGTACGCCAGGACTTAATCAAGAGACCCAGTACTTC. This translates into CASSTPGLNQETQYF.

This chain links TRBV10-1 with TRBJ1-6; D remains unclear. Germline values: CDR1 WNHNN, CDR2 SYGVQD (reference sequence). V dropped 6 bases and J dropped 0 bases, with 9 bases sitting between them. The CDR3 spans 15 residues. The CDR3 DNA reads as TGCGCCAGCAGCGCCGGGAGCTCCTATAATTCACCCCTCCACTTT. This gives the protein CASSAGSSYNSPLHF.

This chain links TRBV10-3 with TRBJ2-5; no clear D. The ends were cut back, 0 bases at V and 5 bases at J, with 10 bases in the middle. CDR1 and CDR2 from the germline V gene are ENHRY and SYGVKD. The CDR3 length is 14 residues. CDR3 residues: CAISESSRMETQYF. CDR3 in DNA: TGTGCCATCAGTGAGTCGAGCCGCATGGAGACCCAGTACTTC.

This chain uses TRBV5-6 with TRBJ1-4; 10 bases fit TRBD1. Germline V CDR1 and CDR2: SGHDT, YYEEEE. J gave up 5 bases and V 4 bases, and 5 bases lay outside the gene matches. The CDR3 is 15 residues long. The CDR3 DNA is TGTGCCAGCAGCCCGAGGACAGGGGGGAATGAAAAACTGTTTTTT. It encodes CASSPRTGGNEKLFF. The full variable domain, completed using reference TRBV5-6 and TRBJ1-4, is DAGVTQSPTHLIKTRGQQVTLRCSPKSGHDTVSWYQQALGQGPQFIFQYYEEEERQRGNFPDRFSGHQFPNYSSELNVNALLLGDSALYLCASSPRTGGNEKLFFGSGTQLSVL.

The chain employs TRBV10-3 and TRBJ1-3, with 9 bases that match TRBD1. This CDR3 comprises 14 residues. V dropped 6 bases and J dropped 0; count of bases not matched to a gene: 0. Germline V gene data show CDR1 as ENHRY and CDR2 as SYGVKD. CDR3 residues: CAIRTGGSGNTIYF. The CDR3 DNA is TGTGCCATCAGGACAGGGGGCTCTGGAAACACCATATATTTT.

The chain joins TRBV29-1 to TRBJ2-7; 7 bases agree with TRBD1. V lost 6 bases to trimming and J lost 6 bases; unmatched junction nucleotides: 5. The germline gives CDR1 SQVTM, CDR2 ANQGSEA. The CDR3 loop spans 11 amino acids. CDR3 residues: CSVRTGLEQYF. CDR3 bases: TGCAGCGTCAGGACAGGTCTCGAGCAGTACTTC.

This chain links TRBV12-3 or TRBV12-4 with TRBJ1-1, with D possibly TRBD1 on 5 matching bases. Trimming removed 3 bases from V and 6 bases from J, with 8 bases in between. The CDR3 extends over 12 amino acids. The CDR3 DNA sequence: TGTGCCAGCAGTTTCGCGGGGGCTGAAGCTTTCTTT. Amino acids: CASSFAGAEAFF.

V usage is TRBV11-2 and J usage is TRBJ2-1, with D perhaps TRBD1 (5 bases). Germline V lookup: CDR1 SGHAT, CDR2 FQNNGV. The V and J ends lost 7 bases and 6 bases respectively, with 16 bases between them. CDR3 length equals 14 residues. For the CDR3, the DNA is TGTGCCAGCACCAGGGCTTATTGGGCCAATGAGCAGTTCTTC. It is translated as CASTRAYWANEQFF.

CDR3 DNA: TGTGCCAGCAGTGCAACAGGGGTCCACGAGCAGTACTTC. This codes for CASSATGVHEQYF. The J gene is TRBJ2-7, the V gene TRBV2; 7 bases are shared with TRBD1. This CDR3 contains 13 residues. Per germline, CDR1 SNHLY and CDR2 FYNNEI. Trimming removed 4 bases from V and 5 bases from J; junction bases left unmatched: 5.

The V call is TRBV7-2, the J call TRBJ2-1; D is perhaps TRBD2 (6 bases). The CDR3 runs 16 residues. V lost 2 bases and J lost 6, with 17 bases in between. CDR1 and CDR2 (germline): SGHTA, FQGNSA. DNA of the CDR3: TGTGCCAGCAGCTTATGGGGGGACTCCTACGGCAATGAGCAGTTCTTC. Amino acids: CASSLWGDSYGNEQFF.

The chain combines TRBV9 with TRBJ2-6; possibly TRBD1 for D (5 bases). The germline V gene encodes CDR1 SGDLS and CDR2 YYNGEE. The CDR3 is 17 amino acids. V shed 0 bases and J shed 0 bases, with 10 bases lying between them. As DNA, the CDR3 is TGTGCCAGCAGCGTAGGACAGCCCTACTCTGGGGCCAACGTCCTGACTTTC. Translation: CASSVGQPYSGANVLTF.

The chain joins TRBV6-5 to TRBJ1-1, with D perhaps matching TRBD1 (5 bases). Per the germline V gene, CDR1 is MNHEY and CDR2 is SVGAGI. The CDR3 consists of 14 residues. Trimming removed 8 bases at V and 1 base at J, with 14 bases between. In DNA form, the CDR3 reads TGTGCCAGCTCTGTCGGACAACAGAACACTGAAGCTTTCTTT. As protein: CASSVGQQNTEAFF.

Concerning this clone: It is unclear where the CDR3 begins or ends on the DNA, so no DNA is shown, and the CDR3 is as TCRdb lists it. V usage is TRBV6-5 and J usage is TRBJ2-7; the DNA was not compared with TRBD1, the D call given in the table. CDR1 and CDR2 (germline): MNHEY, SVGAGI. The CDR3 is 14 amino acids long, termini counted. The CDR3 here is CASSTSTVSYEQYF.

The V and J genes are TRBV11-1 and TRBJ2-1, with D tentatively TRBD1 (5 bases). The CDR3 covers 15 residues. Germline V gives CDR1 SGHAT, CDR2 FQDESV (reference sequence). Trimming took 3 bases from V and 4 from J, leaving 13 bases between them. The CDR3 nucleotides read TGTGCCAGCAGCTTTATGGCAGGGCGTTACAATGAGCAGTTCTTC. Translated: CASSFMAGRYNEQFF.

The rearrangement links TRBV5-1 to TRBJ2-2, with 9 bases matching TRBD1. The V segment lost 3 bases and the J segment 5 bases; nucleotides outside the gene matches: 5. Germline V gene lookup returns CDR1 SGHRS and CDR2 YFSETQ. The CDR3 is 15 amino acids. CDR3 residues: CASSSSGTGTGELFF. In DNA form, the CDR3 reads TGCGCCAGCAGCTCATCCGGGACAGGGACCGGGGAGCTGTTTTTT.

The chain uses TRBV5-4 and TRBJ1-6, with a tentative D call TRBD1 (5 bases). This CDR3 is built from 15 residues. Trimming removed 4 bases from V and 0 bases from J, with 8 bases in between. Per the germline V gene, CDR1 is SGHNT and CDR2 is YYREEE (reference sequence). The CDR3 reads CASSQGSSYNSPLHF. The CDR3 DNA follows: TGTGCCAGCAGCCAGGGAAGCTCCTATAATTCACCCCTCCACTTT.

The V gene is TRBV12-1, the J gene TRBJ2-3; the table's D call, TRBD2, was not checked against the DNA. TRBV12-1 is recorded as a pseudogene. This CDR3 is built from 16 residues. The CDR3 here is CASSSPPGGRPDTQYF. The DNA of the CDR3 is TGTGCCAGCAGCTCCCCCCCCGGCGGGAGGCCAGATACGCAGTATTTT.

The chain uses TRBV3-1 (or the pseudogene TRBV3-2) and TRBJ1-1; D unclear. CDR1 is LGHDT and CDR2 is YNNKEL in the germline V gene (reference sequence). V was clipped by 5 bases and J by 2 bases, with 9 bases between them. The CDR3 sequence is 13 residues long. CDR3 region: CASSFTDNTEAFF. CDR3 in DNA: TGTGCCAGCAGCTTTACAGACAACACTGAAGCTTTCTTT.

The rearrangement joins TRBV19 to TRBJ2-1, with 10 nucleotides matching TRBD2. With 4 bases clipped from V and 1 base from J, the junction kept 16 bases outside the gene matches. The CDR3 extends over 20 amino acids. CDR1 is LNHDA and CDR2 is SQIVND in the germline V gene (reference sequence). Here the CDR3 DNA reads TGTGCCAGTAGTAAATCTTGGGCTAGCGGGGGAAGTAGGTCCTACAATGAGCAGTTCTTC. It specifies CASSKSWASGGSRSYNEQFF.

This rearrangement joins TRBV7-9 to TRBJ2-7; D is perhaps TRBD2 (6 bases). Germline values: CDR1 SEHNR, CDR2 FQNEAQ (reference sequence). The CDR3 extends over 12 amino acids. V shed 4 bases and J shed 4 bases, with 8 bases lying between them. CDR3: CASSSGVYEQYF. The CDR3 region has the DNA TGTGCCAGCAGCTCGGGAGTATACGAGCAGTACTTC.

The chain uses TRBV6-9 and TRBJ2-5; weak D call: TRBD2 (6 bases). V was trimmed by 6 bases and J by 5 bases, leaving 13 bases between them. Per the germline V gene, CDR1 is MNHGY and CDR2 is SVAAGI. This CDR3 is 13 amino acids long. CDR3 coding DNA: TGTGCCAGCAGCGGAACTAGCCCCGAGACCCAGTACTTC. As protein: CASSGTSPETQYF.

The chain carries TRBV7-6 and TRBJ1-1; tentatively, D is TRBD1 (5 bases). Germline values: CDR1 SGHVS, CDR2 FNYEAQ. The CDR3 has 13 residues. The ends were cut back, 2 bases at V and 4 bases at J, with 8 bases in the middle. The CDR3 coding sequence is TGTGCCAGCAGCTTACGGGGGGGCACTGAAGCTTTCTTT. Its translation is CASSLRGGTEAFF.

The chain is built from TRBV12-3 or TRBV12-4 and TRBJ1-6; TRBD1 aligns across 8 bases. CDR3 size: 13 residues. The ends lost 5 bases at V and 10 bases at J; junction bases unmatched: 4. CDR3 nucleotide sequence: TGTGCCAGCAGTCCGGGACAGGAATCACCCCTCCACTTT. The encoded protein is CASSPGQESPLHF.

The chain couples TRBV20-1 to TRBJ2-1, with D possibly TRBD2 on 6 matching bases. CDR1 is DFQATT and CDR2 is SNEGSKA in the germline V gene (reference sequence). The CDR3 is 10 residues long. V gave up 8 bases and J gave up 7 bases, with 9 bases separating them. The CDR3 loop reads CSLSGNEQFF. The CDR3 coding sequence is TGCAGTCTCAGCGGGAATGAGCAGTTCTTC.